This entry is about one TCR beta chain. This clone was detected a few times. The antigen it binds to is not known. Base-call qualities are not available, and no considerably larger clone is one nucleotide away. The library was generated by the immunoSEQ multiplex PCR assay. For most patients, genomic DNA was isolated with the Qiagen DNeasy Blood and Tissue Kit and sent frozen to Adaptive Biotechnologies for TCR sequencing. For most patients, genomic DNA was subjected to high-throughput TCR-beta CDR3 sequencing by Adaptive Biotechnologies. Per the original workflow: Adaptive's ImmunoSEQ software supplied the TCR sequencing data for 15 to 20 patients, while MiXCR and VDJtools were used to process a few other patients. To correct CD4 versus CD8 sorting errors, any sequence found in both subsets at a frequency ratio below 5:1 was removed. Because the origin of CDR3 nucleotide sequences shared between donor and recipient could not be assigned, those sequences were removed. To count as alloreactive, a clone needed at least 2-fold expansion over unstimulated cells and a minimum CFSE-low frequency of 0.002% (template counts) or 0.001% (read counts). A clone was considered mappable if detected in the sequenced pre-transplant spleen, lymph node, or MLR CFSE-low populations of the donor or recipient. The cumulative frequency of alloreactive clones was calculated as a percentage of all sequences, weighted by copy number. The table was pulled from immuneACCESS by TCRdb, which kept in-frame rearrangements only. Such tables lose some clones; where checked, under half of the loss comes from unresolved V genes, and the rest has no known cause. V, J and clone size reflect that table, while D and trimming were determined from the DNA. The sample table lists more than 65,000 clones, around 93% of them with a count of one. The biggest ten clones account for less than 8.5% of the sample.

Explained via the paper, the time point label denotes: cells obtained before transplantation from donor or recipient. CD3+CD4+ and CD3+CD8+ populations were FACS-sorted from unstimulated pre-transplant donor and recipient cells taken from spleen or lymph nodes. For CDR1 and CDR2, the germline V gene lists MGHRA and YSYEKL. V is pared back by 10 bases and J by 3 bases, with 25 bases lying between the germline termini. Its CDR3 holds 17 amino acids, cysteine through phenylalanine. The DNA shown is the 51-base CDR3, in frame from base 1. The sample comes from a study of graft-versus-host responses after intestinal transplantation (TCRdb year 2021). About the full investigation: The transplants that recipients got were multivisceral, liver-intestinal, or isolated intestinal. After intestinal transplantation, graft-versus-host and host-versus-graft alloreactive T cell clones in the graft, circulation and bone marrow were tracked using bulk TCR-beta CDR3 sequencing. Samples from a few later patients were sequenced in-house on an Illumina MiSeq with MiXCR processing rather than by the commercial service. A peak of at least 4% donor T cells among recipient peripheral blood mononuclear cells was the definition used for donor T cell macrochimerism. A cohort of roughly 25 intestinal transplant recipients, including one retransplant, was enrolled, and a few patients lacking pretransplant specimens were excluded. To identify alloreactive clones, pre-transplant mixed lymphocyte reaction products were sequenced and compared with unstimulated pre-transplant donor and recipient T cells. Every recipient was given anti-thymocyte globulin induction, then maintenance tacrolimus and steroids for about 3 years.

Broader findings and caveats from the paper: The conclusions were limited by the relatively low number and heterogeneity of the intestinal transplant patients. GvH clones were detected in recipient bone marrow, and some appeared earlier in ileal mucosa or blood, consistent with an intestinal mucosal origin. Early after transplant, declines in HvG clones were associated with peak levels of circulating GvH clones. In the allografts of patients with donor T cell macrochimerism, GvH to HvG T cell clonal ratios were high.

The sequence is built from TRBV4-1 and TRBJ1-3; the best D guess is TRBD1, with 5 bases matching. This clonotype was obtained from a human donor who was the organ donor for an intestinal transplant. The specimen was unstimulated CD8+ T cells sorted from spleen or lymph node cells, collected before transplant. The nucleotide sequence is TGCGCCACTTCAGCCGGGGGGATCCGTACCGGTGGAAACACCATATATTTT. The resulting protein is CATSAGGIRTGGNTIYF.